The 8 T cell receptor beta chains listed next were all sequenced from one sample in a study of blood T cell repertoires in COVID-19 (dated by TCRdb to the early 2020s). The receptor library was made with the immunoSEQ multiplex PCR assay. The table comes from immuneACCESS by way of TCRdb, which keeps in-frame sequences with V and J called. Part of the clones is missing from these tables; in studies checked, under half for an unresolved V gene and the rest for unknown reasons. A total of roughly 60,000 clones appear in this sample, 65% to 85% of them only once. The top ten clones comprise roughly 10% of the sample. What was sequenced was peripheral blood. Every receptor here comes from a man aged 30-40 years with COVID-19, enrolled during active disease.

The chain links TRBV19 to TRBJ2-7; 12 positions match TRBD2. The CDR3 has 16 amino acids. J gave up 4 bases and V 6 bases, and 10 bases lay outside the gene matches. Germline V CDR1 and CDR2: LNHDA, SQIVND (reference sequence). The CDR3 sequence: CASSILQTSGRYEQYF. CDR3 coding DNA: TGTGCCAGTAGCATACTGCAAACTAGCGGGAGGTACGAGCAGTACTTC. The full variable domain, in which reference TRBV19 and TRBJ2-7 provide the parts outside the CDR3, is DGGITQSPKYLFRKEGQNVTLSCEQNLNHDAMYWYRQDPGQGLRLIYYSQIVNDFQKGDIAEGYSVSREKKESFPLTVTSAQKNPTAFYLCASSILQTSGRYEQYFGPGTRLTVT.

The rearrangement links TRBV10-2 to TRBJ1-1; 9 bases line up with TRBD1. The CDR3 has 13 residues. Germline CDR1 WSHSY, CDR2 SAAADI. The junction had 3 bases not matched to a gene; V was cut back by 6 bases and J by 4 bases. CDR3 nucleotides: TGCGCCAGCAGGGGACAGGGTGGCACTGAAGCTTTCTTT. It is translated as CASRGQGGTEAFF.

The chain uses TRBV5-4 and TRBJ2-5, with 8 bases identical to TRBD1. The CDR3 is made up of 14 amino acids. Germline CDR1 is SGHNT and CDR2 is YYREEE (reference sequence). With 4 bases clipped from V and 5 bases from J, the junction kept 7 bases outside the gene matches. Here the CDR3 DNA reads TGTGCCAGCAGCCACGAGGACAGGGTTGAGACCCAGTACTTC. It codes for CASSHEDRVETQYF.

The J gene is TRBJ2-5, the V gene TRBV2, with 9 bases fitting TRBD2. CDR1 SNHLY and CDR2 FYNNEI come from the germline V gene. Trimming at V came to 6 bases and at J to 5 bases, leaving 4 bases not matched to a gene. The CDR3 consists of 13 residues. CDR3 region: CASRAGLAETQYF. The CDR3 bases are TGTGCCAGCAGGGCTGGACTAGCGGAGACCCAGTACTTC.

The chain uses TRBV27 and TRBJ2-2, with 8 bases aligning to TRBD1. The trim removed 2 bases at V and 4 bases at J, leaving 6 bases unmatched. The CDR3 runs 16 residues. The V gene's germline CDR1 is MNHEY and CDR2 SMNVEV (reference sequence). CDR3 nucleotides: TGTGCCAGCAGTTTAGAGGGCAGGGGGCTCACCGGGGAGCTGTTTTTT. It specifies CASSLEGRGLTGELFF.

The rearrangement links TRBV28 to TRBJ1-6; a possible D gene is TRBD1 (6 bases). Trimming took 7 bases from V and 0 from J, leaving 13 bases between them. This CDR3 is built from 16 residues. Germline loops: CDR1 MDHEN, CDR2 SYDVKM. Here the CDR3 reads CASNFRGRSYNSPLHF. In DNA form, the CDR3 reads TGTGCCAGCAATTTCAGGGGCCGCTCCTATAATTCACCCCTCCACTTT.

The chain couples TRBV19 to TRBJ2-1, with TRBD2 matching 8 bases. In germline, CDR1 is LNHDA, CDR2 SQIVND (reference sequence). V shed 1 base and J 8 bases; nucleotides not matched to a gene: 7. This CDR3 spans 15 amino acids. The CDR3 loop is CASSIAGGSVDEQFF. The CDR3 DNA reads as TGTGCCAGTAGTATAGCGGGGGGGTCCGTTGATGAGCAGTTCTTC.

The chain uses TRBV25-1 and TRBJ2-2; 11 bases match TRBD2. V gave up 8 bases and J gave up 5 bases; unmatched junction bases: 16. Per the germline V gene, CDR1 is MGHDK and CDR2 is SYGVNS. The CDR3 is 18 residues long. The CDR3 here is CASRRMGLAGGGTGELFF. CDR3 nucleotides: TGTGCCAGCCGCCGAATGGGGCTAGCGGGAGGAGGTACCGGGGAGCTGTTTTTT.